The entry below gives a single T cell receptor beta chain sequence along with its context. What it recognizes is unknown. The read gets to within 3 residues of the CDR3 end, and the germline J gene fills in the rest. The assay was immunoSEQ multiplex PCR, and TCRdb's table has in-frame clones only and misses some. In total the sample includes about 7,000 clones, none of them seen once. For at least one year, all CVID subjects received replacement immunoglobulin. CVID subjects were neither ill nor on immunomodulatory or immunosuppressive medication at sampling. The germline V and J ends were trimmed by 1 base and 7 bases, with 14 bases remaining between them. The germline V gene encodes CDR1 GTSNPN and CDR2 SVGIG (reference sequence). The CDR3 contains 15 residues. The entry originates in a study of T cell clonality in common variable immunodeficiency. Study-level points and caveats: Common variable immunodeficiency TCR beta sequences reportedly had fewer deletions and N-nucleotide insertions. Shared TCRbeta clones were fewer between CVID subjects than controls.

The chain employs TRBV30 and TRBJ1-6; D unresolved. The source material was peripheral blood mononuclear cells. The TCR comes from a human donor with common variable immunodeficiency. The CDR3 sequence is CAWSGRSRYNSPLHF. CDR3 bases read: TGTGCCTGGAGTGGGCGGTCAAGATACAATTCACCC.